Below are 18 T cell receptor beta chains sequenced from a single sample in a study of metastatic and nonmetastatic thyroid tumors. MiXCR reprocessed the PCR reads for TCRdb. The data show about 30,000 clones, about 25% seen once. No patient received treatment before thyroid surgery. The sample comprised blood. The receptors originated from a female donor with papillary thyroid cancer or a benign thyroid nodule (not recorded which). Some clones in this sample may be carry-over from other donors' samples.

The J gene is TRBJ2-7, the V gene TRBV10-1; TRBD1 agrees at 8 bases. Germline CDR1 and CDR2: WNHNN and SYGVQD (reference sequence). Losses at the gene ends were 0 bases for V and 4 bases for J; bases not matched to a gene: 5. The CDR3 is made up of 15 amino acids. The DNA for the CDR3 is TGCGCCAGCAGTGAGTCCGGCAGGGGGCTGTACGAGCAGTACTTC. It translates to CASSESGRGLYEQYF.

In its sample, this clone was seen many times. The chain has TRBV28 and TRBJ2-5; 7 positions match TRBD2. This CDR3 has 15 residues. Germline CDR1 MDHEN, CDR2 SYDVKM. V shed 5 bases and J 4 bases; nucleotides not matched to a gene: 10. The CDR3 DNA is TGTGCCAGCAGTCCCACCCCCTCGGGGGGAGAGACCCAGTACTTC. Translated, it gives CASSPTPSGGETQYF.

With regard to this clone: Compared with germline, one end of the junction differs, possibly owing to a read error. The chain uses TRBV6-9 and TRBJ1-1; TRBD1 matches 9 bases. Per the germline V gene, CDR1 is MNHGY and CDR2 is SVAAGI. The CDR3 totals 14 residues. In DNA, the CDR3 is TGCTCCAGTTCCGGGACAGGGTTGAATACTGAAGCTTTCTTT. Its protein is CSSSGTGLNTEAFF.

To note about this clone: At one end, the junction sequence differs from germline, possibly due to a read error. The chain carries TRBV6-1 and TRBJ1-5; D call uncertain. CDR1 and CDR2 (germline): MNHNS, SASEGT. This CDR3 is 17 amino acids long. CDR3 amino acids: CASNITVKGTSNQPQHF. Written as DNA, the CDR3 is TGTGCTAGCAACATCACTGTTAAGGGCACGAGCAATCAGCCCCAGCATTTT.

This clone was picked up one time. The chain joins TRBV25-1 to TRBJ2-7; perhaps TRBD1 as D (6 bases). Per the germline V gene, CDR1 is MGHDK and CDR2 is SYGVNS. V was clipped by 2 bases and J by 5 bases, with 25 bases between them. The CDR3 spans 18 residues. Written as DNA, the CDR3 is TGTGCCAGCAGTGAAGTGCAGGACAGAAGTCGCGTTTCCAACGAGCAGTACTTC. Protein: CASSEVQDRSRVSNEQYF.

This clone showed up just a few times. V and J are TRBV6-1 and TRBJ2-5; no definite D call. Germline CDR1 is MNHNS and CDR2 is SASEGT. The V and J ends lost 3 bases and 2 bases respectively, with 7 bases between them. The CDR3 length is 13 residues. The CDR3 loop is CASSECDQETQYF. As DNA, the CDR3 is TGTGCCAGCAGTGAGTGTGATCAAGAGACCCAGTACTTC.

This clone was seen just once. This chain uses TRBV20-1 with TRBJ1-6; TRBD1 matches at 7 bases. The CDR3 covers 13 residues. J was trimmed by 7 bases and V by 6 bases; bases with no gene match: 6. Germline loops: CDR1 DFQATT, CDR2 SNEGSKA (reference sequence). The CDR3 bases are TGCAGTGCCGAAGCACAGGGGAATTCACCCCTCCACTTT. Translated, it gives CSAEAQGNSPLHF.

At least ten counts were recorded for this clone. The rearrangement links TRBV28 to TRBJ2-1; D is possibly TRBD1 or TRBD2 (5 bases each). Germline CDR1 reads MDHEN; CDR2 reads SYDVKM. The length of the CDR3 is 16 residues. V lost 8 bases, J lost 1 base, and 18 bases lay in between. This CDR3 reads CASLPGDGGSYNEQFF. CDR3 bases: TGTGCCAGCCTCCCCGGGGACGGTGGTTCCTACAATGAGCAGTTCTTC.

This clone has at least ten counts. This specimen includes other DNA sequences encoding the same CDR3. This chain connects TRBV2 to TRBJ2-5; 10 bases fit TRBD2. CDR1 is SNHLY and CDR2 is FYNNEI in the germline V gene. The CDR3 spans 16 residues. V dropped 4 bases and J dropped 5; count of bases not matched to a gene: 10. The CDR3 sequence: CASSAGLAGVDETQYF. In DNA, the CDR3 is TGTGCCAGCAGTGCTGGGCTAGCGGGAGTAGACGAGACCCAGTACTTC. The full variable domain, its missing parts supplied by reference TRBV2 and TRBJ2-5, is EPEVTQTPSHQVTQMGQEVILRCVPISNHLYFYWYRQILGQKVEFLVSFYNNEISEKSEIFDDQFSVERPDGSNFTLKIRSTKLEDSAMYFCASSAGLAGVDETQYFGPGTRLLVL.

This clone is judged medium-sized (0.01 to 0.1%). CDR3 DNA sequence: TGTGCCAGCAGTTTCCAGGGAGGCTACTACTACGAGCAGTACTTC. Translated, it gives CASSFQGGYYYEQYF. The V gene is TRBV28, the J gene TRBJ2-7; the D gene is possibly TRBD2 (6 bases). Germline lookup yields CDR1 MDHEN and CDR2 SYDVKM. This CDR3 region has 15 residues. The ends were cut back, 3 bases at V and 3 bases at J, with 15 bases in the middle.

This clone was found a few times. The rearrangement joins TRBV7-9 to TRBJ1-4; tentative D call: TRBD1 (5 bases). Looked up from germline, CDR1 is SEHNR and CDR2 is FQNEAQ (reference sequence). V was pared by 8 bases and J by 12 bases, with 19 bases between. There are 13 residues in the CDR3. CDR3: CASGPTDSRELFF. The DNA for the CDR3 is TGTGCCAGCGGCCCCACAGACAGCAGGGAACTGTTTTTT.

This clone was recorded a few times. The CDR3 here is CAITEGYSSTDTQYF. For the CDR3, the DNA is TGTGCCATCACCGAGGGGTACTCGAGCACAGATACGCAGTATTTT. This sequence joins TRBV10-3 and TRBJ2-3, with D possibly being TRBD1 or TRBD2 (5 bases each). Germline lookup yields CDR1 ENHRY and CDR2 SYGVKD. The CDR3 sequence is 15 residues long. V dropped 7 bases and J dropped 0 bases, with 14 bases sitting between them.

This clone was counted at least ten times. This rearrangement joins TRBV28 to TRBJ1-5; TRBD1 might be the D (5 bases). V lost 9 bases and J 0 bases, leaving 15 bases between the germline ends. The CDR3 has 15 residues. Germline V gene sequence: CDR1 MDHEN, CDR2 SYDVKM. CDR3 sequence: CASASREISNQPQHF. In nucleotides, the CDR3 is TGTGCCAGTGCCAGCAGGGAAATTAGCAATCAGCCCCAGCATTTT.

This clone was observed many times. The chain couples TRBV29-1 to TRBJ1-1, with D uncertain. Looked up from germline, CDR1 is SQVTM and CDR2 is ANQGSEA. The CDR3 loop spans 12 amino acids. V was pared by 3 bases and J by 1 base, with 6 bases between. The chain's CDR3 is CSVDHANTEAFF. The CDR3 region has the DNA TGCAGCGTTGATCATGCGAACACTGAAGCTTTCTTT.

This clone was seen many times. The V gene is TRBV5-4, the J gene TRBJ2-2, with D perhaps assigned TRBD1 or TRBD2 (5 bases each). V gave up 4 bases and J gave up 0 bases, with 13 bases separating them. Germline CDR1 SGHNT, CDR2 YYREEE (reference sequence). The CDR3 has 16 amino acids. CDR3 nucleotides: TGTGCCAGCAGCAGGGGACGCCAACCGAACACCGGGGAGCTGTTTTTT. Translation: CASSRGRQPNTGELFF. The entire variable domain, with the rest obtained from reference TRBV5-4 and TRBJ2-2, is as follows: ETGVTQSPTHLIKTRGQQVTLRCSSQSGHNTVSWYQQALGQGPQFIFQYYREEENGRGNFPPRFSGLQFPNYSSELNVNALELDDSALYLCASSRGRQPNTGELFFGEGSRLTVL.

The sample holds many counts of this clone. The chain uses TRBV19 and TRBJ2-7; D is perhaps TRBD2 (6 bases). V lost 3 bases, J lost 2 bases, and 14 bases lay in between. The CDR3 sequence is 15 residues long. CDR1 and CDR2 from the germline V gene are LNHDA and SQIVND (reference sequence). The CDR3 DNA sequence: TGTGCCAGTAGTATGGCGGGGTACGGAACCTACGAGCAGTACTTC. Translating gives CASSMAGYGTYEQYF. Using reference TRBV19 and TRBJ2-7 for the parts outside the CDR3, the full variable domain is DGGITQSPKYLFRKEGQNVTLSCEQNLNHDAMYWYRQDPGQGLRLIYYSQIVNDFQKGDIAEGYSVSREKKESFPLTVTSAQKNPTAFYLCASSMAGYGTYEQYFGPGTRLTVT.

This clone came up once. The gene calls are TRBV5-4 and TRBJ1-4; D not certain. The CDR3 consists of 16 residues. V was pared by 1 base and J by 7 bases, with 17 bases between. CDR1 is SGHNT, CDR2 YYREEE, per germline (reference sequence). CDR3 sequence (DNA): TGTGCCAGCAGCTTGTCTGCTCGGGGTGGCGGTGAAAAACTGTTTTTT. This encodes CASSLSARGGGEKLFF.

This clone was counted once. This rearrangement joins TRBV27 to TRBJ2-1; weak D call: TRBD2 (5 bases). V lost 4 bases and J lost 5, with 18 bases in between. Per the germline V gene, CDR1 is MNHEY and CDR2 is SMNVEV (reference sequence). This CDR3 has 16 residues. CDR3 bases: TGTGCCAGCAGTTCCCCGGGCGTCGAGCGGCACAATGAGCAGTTCTTC. This codes for CASSSPGVERHNEQFF.